The rows below give T cell receptor beta chains drawn from one sample of a study of blood T cell repertoires in COVID-19. Repertoires were generated with immunoSEQ multiplex PCR, while TCRdb's copy carries only in-frame clones and drops some. The data contain roughly 400,000 clones, 85% to 90% of them singletons. Sequences were obtained from PBMCs or T cells enriched from blood (not recorded which). The receptor source for this set is a woman in her 50s who had recovered from COVID-19. The CDR3 runs from the conserved cysteine through the conserved F or W. The D gene is left open where the match is weak. Clone size is given for some rows only: seen once, a few or many times, or a class if the clone is expanded.

>TRBD2|TRBJ2-4|TRBV3-1/TRBV3-2|NA
CASSRRTSRGNIQYF
TGTGCCAGCAGCCGACGGACTAGCAGGGGAAACATTCAGTACTTC
>TRBD1|TRBJ2-3|TRBV5-1|NA
CASSLGTGGGTDTQYF
TGCGCCAGCAGCTTGGGGACAGGGGGCGGAACAGATACGCAGTATTTT
>NA|TRBJ1-2|TRBV30|NA
CAWSLGSGYTF
TGTGCCTGGAGTTTGGGGAGTGGCTACACCTTC
>NA|TRBJ1-2|TRBV6-2/TRBV6-3|NA
CASSYSTRRANYGYTF
TGTGCCAGCAGTTACTCTACCCGACGGGCTAACTATGGCTACACCTTC
>NA|TRBJ2-7|TRBV27|NA
CASSFRRDSHYEQYF
TGTGCCAGCAGTTTCAGGCGGGACAGCCACTACGAGCAGTACTTC
>NA|TRBJ1-5|TRBV28|NA
CASSQGQPQHF
TGTGCCAGCAGCCAGGGACAGCCCCAGCATTTT
>NA|TRBJ1-2|TRBV3-1/TRBV3-2|NA
CASSQDHRGFYGYTF
TGTGCCAGCAGCCAAGATCATAGGGGATTCTATGGCTACACCTTC
>NA|TRBJ1-2|TRBV27|NA
CASSSFGPNYGYTF
TGTGCCAGCAGTTCCTTTGGGCCTAACTATGGCTACACCTTC
>TRBD1|TRBJ1-2|TRBV3-1/TRBV3-2|once
CASSPVEGGRGYTF
TGTGCCAGCAGCCCTGTTGAAGGGGGCCGTGGCTACACCTTC
>NA|TRBJ1-2|TRBV6-5|NA
CASSKNAGGLDGYTF
TGTGCCAGCAGCAAGAATGCGGGGGGTTTGGATGGCTACACCTTC
>TRBD1|TRBJ1-6|TRBV19|once
CASSLKTGGFNSPLHF
TGTGCCAGTAGCCTCAAGACAGGGGGTTTTAATTCACCCCTCCACTTT
>NA|TRBJ1-2|TRBV4-1|NA
CASSQEAQWGYTF
TGCGCCAGCAGCCAAGAGGCTCAGTGGGGCTACACCTTC
>NA|TRBJ2-5|TRBV4-3|NA
CASSPQSGVRETQYF
TGCGCCAGCAGCCCCCAGTCAGGGGTCCGAGAGACCCAGTACTTC
>NA|TRBJ2-1|TRBV2|once
CAGKILGLYNEQFF
TGTGCCGGAAAAATCTTGGGGCTATACAATGAGCAGTTCTTC
>NA|TRBJ1-6|TRBV5-1|many
CARQGRVSSPLHF
TGCGCCAGGCAAGGCAGGGTCAGTTCACCCCTCCACTTT
>NA|TRBJ1-1|TRBV18|once
CASSSQGLGTEAFF
TGTGCCAGCTCAAGCCAGGGATTAGGGACTGAAGCTTTCTTT
>NA|TRBJ2-7|TRBV2|once
CASSLQGGLSEQYF
TGTGCCAGCAGTCTACAGGGGGGGTTGAGCGAGCAGTACTTC
>NA|TRBJ1-3|TRBV5-1|NA
CATAEGVADTIYF
TGCGCCACCGCGGAGGGAGTTGCGGACACCATATATTTT
>NA|TRBJ1-4|TRBV28|NA
CASRQAPNEKLFF
TGTGCCAGTCGACAGGCCCCTAATGAAAAACTGTTTTTT
>NA|TRBJ1-4|TRBV7-9|NA
CASSLSSEKLFF
TGTGCCAGCAGCTTAAGTAGTGAAAAACTGTTTTTT
>NA|TRBJ2-2|TRBV7-8|NA
CASSLALNTGELFF
TGTGCCAGCAGCTTAGCACTGAACACCGGGGAGCTGTTTTTT
>TRBD1|TRBJ1-4|TRBV7-6|NA
CASTWTGGATNEKLFF
TGTGCCAGCACGTGGACAGGAGGAGCAACTAATGAAAAACTGTTTTTT